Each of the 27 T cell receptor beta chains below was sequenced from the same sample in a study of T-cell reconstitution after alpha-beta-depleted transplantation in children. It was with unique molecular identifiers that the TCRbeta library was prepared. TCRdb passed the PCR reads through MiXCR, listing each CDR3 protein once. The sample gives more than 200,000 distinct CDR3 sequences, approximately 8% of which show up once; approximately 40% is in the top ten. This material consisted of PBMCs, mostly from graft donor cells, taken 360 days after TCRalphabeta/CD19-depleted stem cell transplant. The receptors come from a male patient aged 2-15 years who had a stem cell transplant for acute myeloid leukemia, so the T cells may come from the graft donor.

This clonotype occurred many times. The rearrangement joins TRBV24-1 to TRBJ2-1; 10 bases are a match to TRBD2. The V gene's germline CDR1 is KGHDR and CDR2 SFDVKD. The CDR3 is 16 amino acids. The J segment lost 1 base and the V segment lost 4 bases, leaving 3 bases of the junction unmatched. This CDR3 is CATSDWTSGSYNEQFF. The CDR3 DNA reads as TGTGCCACCAGTGACTGGACTAGCGGATCCTACAATGAGCAGTTCTTC.

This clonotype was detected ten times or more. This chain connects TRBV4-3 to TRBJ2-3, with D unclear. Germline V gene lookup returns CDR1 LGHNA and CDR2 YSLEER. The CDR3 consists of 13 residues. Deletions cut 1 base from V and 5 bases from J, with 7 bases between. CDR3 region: CASSQGKEDTQYF. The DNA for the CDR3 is TGCGCCAGCAGCCAAGGGAAGGAAGATACGCAGTATTTT.

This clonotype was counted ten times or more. The CDR3 protein is CASSPGSGTGELFF. The CDR3 nucleotides read TGTGCCAGCAGCCCAGGGTCCGGGACCGGGGAGCTGTTTTTT. The chain is built from TRBV7-9 and TRBJ2-2; D perhaps matches TRBD1 (5 bases). V lost 5 bases to trimming and J lost 5 bases, with 12 bases between them. This CDR3 spans 14 amino acids. Germline V gives CDR1 SEHNR, CDR2 FQNEAQ (reference sequence).

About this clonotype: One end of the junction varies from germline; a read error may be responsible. This CDR3 reads CACSPGNIASLSNTGELFF. CDR3 DNA: TGTGCCTGCAGTCCCGGGAACATTGCAAGCCTAAGCAACACCGGGGAGCTGTTTTTT. V and J are TRBV12-3 or TRBV12-4 and TRBJ2-2; the D gene is possibly TRBD2 (5 bases). The CDR3 covers 19 residues.

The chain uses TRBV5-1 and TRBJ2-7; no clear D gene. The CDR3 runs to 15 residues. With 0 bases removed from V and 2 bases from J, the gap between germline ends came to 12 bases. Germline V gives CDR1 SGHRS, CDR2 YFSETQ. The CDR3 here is CASSLVVGAPYEQYF. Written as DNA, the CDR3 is TGCGCCAGCAGCTTGGTTGTTGGCGCTCCCTACGAGCAGTACTTC.

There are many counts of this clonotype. The CDR3 DNA is TGCAGTGCTGGAAGACTAGCGGGTTACGAGCAGTACTTC. Translation: CSAGRLAGYEQYF. The chain is built from TRBV20-1 and TRBJ2-7, with 10 positions matching TRBD2. This CDR3 spans 13 amino acids. Germline CDR1 DFQATT, CDR2 SNEGSKA (reference sequence). V lost 5 bases and J lost 4; bases outside the gene matches: 5.

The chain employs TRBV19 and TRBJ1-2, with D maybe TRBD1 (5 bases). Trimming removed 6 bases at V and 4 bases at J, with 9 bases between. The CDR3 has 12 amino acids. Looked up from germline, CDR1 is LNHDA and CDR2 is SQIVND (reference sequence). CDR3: CASSRDLYGYTF. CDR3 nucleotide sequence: TGTGCCAGTAGCCGGGACCTCTATGGCTACACCTTC.

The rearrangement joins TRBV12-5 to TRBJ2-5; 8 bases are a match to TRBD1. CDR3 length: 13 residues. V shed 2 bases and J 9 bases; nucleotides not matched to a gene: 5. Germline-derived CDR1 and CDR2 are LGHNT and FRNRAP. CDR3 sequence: CASGLLTGGPQYF. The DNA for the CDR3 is TGTGCTAGTGGTTTGCTTACAGGGGGACCCCAGTACTTC.

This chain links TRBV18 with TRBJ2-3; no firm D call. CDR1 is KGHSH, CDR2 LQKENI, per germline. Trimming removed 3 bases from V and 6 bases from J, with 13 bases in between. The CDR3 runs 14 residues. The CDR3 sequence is CASSPTFGRDTQYF. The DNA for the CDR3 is TGTGCCAGCTCACCGACTTTTGGTCGGGATACGCAGTATTTT.

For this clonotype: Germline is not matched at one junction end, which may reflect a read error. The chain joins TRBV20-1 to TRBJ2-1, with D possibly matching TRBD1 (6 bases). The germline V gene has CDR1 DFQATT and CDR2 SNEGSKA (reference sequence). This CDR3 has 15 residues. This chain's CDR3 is CCARVAGDFYNEQFF. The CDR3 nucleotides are TGCTGTGCTAGAGTCGCAGGGGATTTCTACAATGAGCAGTTCTTC.

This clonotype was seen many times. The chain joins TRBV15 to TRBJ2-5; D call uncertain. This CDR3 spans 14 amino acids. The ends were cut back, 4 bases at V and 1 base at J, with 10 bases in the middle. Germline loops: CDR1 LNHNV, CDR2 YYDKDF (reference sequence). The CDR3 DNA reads TGTGCCACCAGCATTGGATCTTTCCAAGAGACCCAGTACTTC. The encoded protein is CATSIGSFQETQYF.

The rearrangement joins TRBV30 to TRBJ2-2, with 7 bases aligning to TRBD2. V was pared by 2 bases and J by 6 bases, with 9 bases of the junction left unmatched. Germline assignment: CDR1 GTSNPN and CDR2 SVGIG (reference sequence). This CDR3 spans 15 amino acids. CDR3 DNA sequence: TGTGCCTGGAGTCCCTACTCGGGGGGATCCGGGGAGCTGTTTTTT. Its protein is CAWSPYSGGSGELFF. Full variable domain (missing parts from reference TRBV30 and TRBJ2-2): SQTIHQWPATLVQPVGSPLSLECTVEGTSNPNLYWYRQAAGRGLQLLFYSVGIGQISSEVPQNLSASRPQDRQFILSSKKLLLSDSGFYLCAWSPYSGGSGELFFGEGSRLTVL.

The CDR3 nucleotides are TGCAGTGCTAGACAGCGGGAGGGCACAGATACGCAGTATTTT. Translated: CSARQREGTDTQYF. V and J are TRBV20-1 and TRBJ2-3, with 9 bases aligning to TRBD2. The CDR3 extends over 14 amino acids. J lost 1 base, V lost 2 bases, and 1 base had no gene match. The germline CDR1 and CDR2 sequences are DFQATT and SNEGSKA (reference sequence).

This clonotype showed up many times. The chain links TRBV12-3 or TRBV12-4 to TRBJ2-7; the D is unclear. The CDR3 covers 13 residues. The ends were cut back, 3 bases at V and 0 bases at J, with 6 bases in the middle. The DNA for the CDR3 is TGTGCCAGCAGTTTTTCCCCCTCCTACGAGCAGTACTTC. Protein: CASSFSPSYEQYF.

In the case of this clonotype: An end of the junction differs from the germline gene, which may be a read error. The CDR3 region has the DNA TGCAGTGCTAGACCCGACAGGGACGCTCTCCTTTTT. Its protein is CSARPDRDALLF. V gene TRBV20-1 combines with J gene TRBJ2-3; 7 nucleotides line up with TRBD1. The germline V gene encodes CDR1 DFQATT and CDR2 SNEGSKA (reference sequence). The CDR3 has 12 residues.

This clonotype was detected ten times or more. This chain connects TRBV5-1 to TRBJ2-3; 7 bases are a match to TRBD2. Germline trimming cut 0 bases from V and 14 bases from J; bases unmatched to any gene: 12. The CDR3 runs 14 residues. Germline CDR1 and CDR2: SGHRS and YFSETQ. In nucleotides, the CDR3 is TGCGCCAGCAGCTTGGAGCCTAGCGGTATTACTGGGTATTTT. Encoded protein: CASSLEPSGITGYF.

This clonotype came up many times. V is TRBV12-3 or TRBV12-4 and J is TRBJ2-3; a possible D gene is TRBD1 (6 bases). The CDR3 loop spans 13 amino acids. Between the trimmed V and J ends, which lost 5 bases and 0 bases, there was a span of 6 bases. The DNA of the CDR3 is TGTGCCAGCAGTGGACAGAGCACAGATACGCAGTATTTT. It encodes CASSGQSTDTQYF.

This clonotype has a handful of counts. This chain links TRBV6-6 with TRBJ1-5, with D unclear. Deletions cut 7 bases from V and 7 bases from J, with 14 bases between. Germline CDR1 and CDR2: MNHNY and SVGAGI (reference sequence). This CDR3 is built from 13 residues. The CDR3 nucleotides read TGTGCCAGCACAGCCTTACCTGAACAGCCCCAGCATTTT. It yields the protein CASTALPEQPQHF.

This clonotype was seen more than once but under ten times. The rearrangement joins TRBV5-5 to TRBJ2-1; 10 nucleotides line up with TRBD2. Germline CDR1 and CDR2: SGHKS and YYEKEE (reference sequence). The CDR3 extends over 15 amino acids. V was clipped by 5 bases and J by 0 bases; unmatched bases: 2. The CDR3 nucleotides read TGTGCCAGCAGGCTAGCGGGGGCCTCCTACAATGAGCAGTTCTTC. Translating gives CASRLAGASYNEQFF. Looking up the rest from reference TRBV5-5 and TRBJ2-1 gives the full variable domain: DAGVTQSPTHLIKTRGQQVTLRCSPISGHKSVSWYQQVLGQGPQFIFQYYEKEERGRGNFPDRFSARQFPNYSSELNVNALLLGDSALYLCASRLAGASYNEQFFGPGTRLTVL.

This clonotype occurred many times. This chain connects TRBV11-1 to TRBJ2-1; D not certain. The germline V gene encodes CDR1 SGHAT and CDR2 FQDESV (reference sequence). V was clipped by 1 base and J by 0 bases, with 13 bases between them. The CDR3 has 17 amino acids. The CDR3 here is CASSLVWSFSSYNEQFF. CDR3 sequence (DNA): TGTGCCAGCAGCTTAGTTTGGAGTTTCAGCTCCTACAATGAGCAGTTCTTC. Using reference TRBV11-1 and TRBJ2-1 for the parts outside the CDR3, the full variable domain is EAEVAQSPRYKITEKSQAVAFWCDPISGHATLYWYRQILGQGPELLVQFQDESVVDDSQLPKDRFSAERLKGVDSTLKIQPAELGDSAMYLCASSLVWSFSSYNEQFFGPGTRLTVL.

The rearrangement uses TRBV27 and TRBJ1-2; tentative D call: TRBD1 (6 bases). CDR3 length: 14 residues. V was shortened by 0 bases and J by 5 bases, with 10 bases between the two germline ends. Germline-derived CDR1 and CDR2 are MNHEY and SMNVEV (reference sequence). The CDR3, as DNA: TGTGCCAGCAGTTTATCTAAACAGGGATATGGCTACACCTTC. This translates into CASSLSKQGYGYTF.

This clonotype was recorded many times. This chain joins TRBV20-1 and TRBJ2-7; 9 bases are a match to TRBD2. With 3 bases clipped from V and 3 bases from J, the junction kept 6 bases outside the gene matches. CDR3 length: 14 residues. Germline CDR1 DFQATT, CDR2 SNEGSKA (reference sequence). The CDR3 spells CSARASGANYEQYV. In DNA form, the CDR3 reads TGCAGTGCTAGGGCTAGCGGGGCGAACTACGAGCAGTACGTC.

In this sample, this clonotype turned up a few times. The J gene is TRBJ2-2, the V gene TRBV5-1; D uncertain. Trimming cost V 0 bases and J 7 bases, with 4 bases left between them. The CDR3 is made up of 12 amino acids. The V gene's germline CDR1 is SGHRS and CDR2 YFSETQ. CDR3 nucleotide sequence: TGCGCCAGCAGCTTGGATCACGGGGAGCTGTTTTTT. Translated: CASSLDHGELFF.

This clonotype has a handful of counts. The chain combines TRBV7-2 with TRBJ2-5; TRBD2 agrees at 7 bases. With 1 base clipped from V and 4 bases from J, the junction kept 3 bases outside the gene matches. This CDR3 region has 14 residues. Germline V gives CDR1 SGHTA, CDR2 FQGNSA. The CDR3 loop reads CASSLVSGGETQYF. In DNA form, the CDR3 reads TGTGCCAGCAGCTTAGTCTCGGGAGGAGAGACCCAGTACTTC. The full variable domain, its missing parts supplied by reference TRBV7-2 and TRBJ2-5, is GAGVSQSPSNKVTEKGKDVELRCDPISGHTALYWYRQSLGQGLEFLIYFQGNSAPDKSGLPSDRFSAERTGGSVSTLTIQRTQQEDSAVYLCASSLVSGGETQYFGPGTRLLVL.

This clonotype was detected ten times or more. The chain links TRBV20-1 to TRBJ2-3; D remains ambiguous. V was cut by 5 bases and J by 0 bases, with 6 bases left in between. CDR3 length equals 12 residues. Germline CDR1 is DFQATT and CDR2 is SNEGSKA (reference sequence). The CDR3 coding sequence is TGCAGTGCTCTAGGGAGCACAGATACGCAGTATTTT. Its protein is CSALGSTDTQYF.

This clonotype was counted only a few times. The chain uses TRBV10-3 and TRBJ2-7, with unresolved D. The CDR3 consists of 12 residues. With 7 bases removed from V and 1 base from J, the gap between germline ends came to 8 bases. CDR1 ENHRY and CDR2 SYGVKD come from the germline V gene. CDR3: CAINTGSYEQYF. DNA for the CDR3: TGTGCCATCAATACGGGTTCCTACGAGCAGTACTTC.

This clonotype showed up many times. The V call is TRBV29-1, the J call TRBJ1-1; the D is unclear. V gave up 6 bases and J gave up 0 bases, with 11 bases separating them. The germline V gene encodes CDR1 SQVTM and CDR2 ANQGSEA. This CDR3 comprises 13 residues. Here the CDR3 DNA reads TGCAGCGTCCGAGGACCGCTGAACACTGAAGCTTTCTTT. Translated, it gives CSVRGPLNTEAFF.